The 8 T cell receptor beta chains in this list originate from one sample, sequenced in a study of OX40 agonist ivuxolimab in advanced cancers. The protocol was immunoSEQ multiplex PCR, while the TCRdb copy is restricted to in-frame clones and leaves out a portion. The profile shows 55,000 to 65,000 clones, less than 85% of them singletons. The source was CD4+ or CD8+ T cells sorted from blood, collected in a trial of the OX40 agonist ivuxolimab. Source of these receptors: an adult with an advanced solid tumor such as melanoma, head and neck, liver or kidney cancer.

The chain carries TRBV19 and TRBJ2-2; 9 bases line up with TRBD2. Germline V gives CDR1 LNHDA, CDR2 SQIVND (reference sequence). V lost 0 bases, J lost 4 bases, and 9 bases stayed unmatched. The CDR3 totals 18 residues. The CDR3 DNA sequence: TGTGCCAGTAGTATAGATCGAATTAGCGGGAGTCCCACCGGGGAGCTGTTTTTT. Residues: CASSIDRISGSPTGELFF.

This clone came up a few times. The genes are TRBV9 and TRBJ2-1, with D possibly matching TRBD2 (6 bases). This CDR3 has 17 amino acids. Looked up from germline, CDR1 is SGDLS and CDR2 is YYNGEE. The V gene lost 3 bases and the J gene lost 0 bases, with 16 bases spanning the gap. The CDR3 loop reads CASSDIGGSSSYNEQFF. In DNA form, the CDR3 reads TGTGCCAGCAGCGACATCGGGGGTTCGAGCTCCTACAATGAGCAGTTCTTC.

V gene TRBV25-1 combines with J gene TRBJ2-5, with 8 bases that match TRBD2. Germline CDR1 reads MGHDK; CDR2 reads SYGVNS. The CDR3 consists of 17 residues. The junction had 9 bases not matched to a gene; V was cut back by 1 base and J by 2 bases. The CDR3 sequence is CASSESPGREAQETQYF. The CDR3 region has the DNA TGTGCCAGCAGTGAATCCCCCGGGCGGGAGGCACAAGAGACCCAGTACTTC.

This clone was detected only a few times. J is TRBJ2-3 and V is TRBV19; D call uncertain. The germline V gene encodes CDR1 LNHDA and CDR2 SQIVND (reference sequence). V was pared by 5 bases and J by 3 bases, with 18 bases between. This CDR3 comprises 16 residues. CDR3 region: CASSPYEGKGTDTQYF. CDR3 sequence (DNA): TGTGCCAGTAGTCCCTATGAAGGAAAGGGAACAGATACGCAGTATTTT.

The V gene is TRBV10-3, the J gene TRBJ2-3; no definite D call. The V and J ends lost 0 bases and 5 bases respectively, with 12 bases between them. This CDR3 is 15 amino acids long. From germline, CDR1 is ENHRY and CDR2 SYGVKD. The DNA for the CDR3 is TGTGCCATCAGTGAGTCGAATTCGATAGGAGATACGCAGTATTTT. Encoded protein: CAISESNSIGDTQYF.

This sequence joins TRBV4-1 and TRBJ2-3; D remains ambiguous. Trimming shortened V by 7 bases and J by 3 bases, and 11 bases separated the two germline ends. Germline V gene lookup returns CDR1 MGHRA and CDR2 YSYEKL. The CDR3 consists of 13 residues. CDR3 DNA sequence: TGCGCCAGCACCTCCCCCGAGACAGATACGCAGTATTTT. Amino acid sequence: CASTSPETDTQYF.

V and J are TRBV18 and TRBJ1-6; D is unresolved. CDR1 is KGHSH, CDR2 LQKENI, per germline. This CDR3 is 13 amino acids long. V was trimmed by 5 bases and J by 0 bases, leaving 2 bases between them. The CDR3 region is CASSSSYNSPLHF. Written as DNA, the CDR3 is TGTGCCAGCTCAAGCTCCTATAATTCACCCCTCCACTTT.

CDR3 coding DNA: TGTGCCAGCATTCGCAGGGGTATGAACACTGAAGCTTTCTTT. Amino acids: CASIRRGMNTEAFF. V is TRBV5-8 and J is TRBJ1-1, with a possible D match to TRBD1 (6 bases). Germline CDR1 SGHTS, CDR2 YDEGEE. Trimming stripped 6 bases from V and 0 bases from J, with 12 bases between. This CDR3 is 14 amino acids long. The full variable domain, completed using reference TRBV5-8 and TRBJ1-1, is EAGVTQSPTHLIKTRGQQATLRCSPISGHTSVYWYQQALGLGLQFLLWYDEGEERNRGNFPPRFSGRQFPNYSSELNVNALELEDSALYLCASIRRGMNTEAFFGQGTRLTVV.